This T cell receptor beta chain was recorded in a study of cytomegalovirus exposure and HLA in healthy donors. Primers included in the PCR were 60 Vbeta and 13 Jbeta primers. The data were produced by immunoSEQ multiplex PCR, yet TCRdb's version contains in-frame clones alone and is incomplete. This table has 65,000 to 90,000 clones, around 75% appearing once. The sequencing sample was made of PBMCs. This clonotype originated in a middle-aged man in good health and CMV-seronegative.

CDR3 protein: CSVAPVGCEQFF. CDR3 sequence (DNA): TGCAGCGTTGCCCCAGTGGGCTGTGAGCAGTTCTTC. The chain combines TRBV29-1 with TRBJ2-1; D gene ambiguous. The ends were cut back, 4 bases at V and 9 bases at J, with 13 bases in the middle. The CDR3 consists of 12 residues. Per the germline V gene, CDR1 is SQVTM and CDR2 is ANQGSEA.